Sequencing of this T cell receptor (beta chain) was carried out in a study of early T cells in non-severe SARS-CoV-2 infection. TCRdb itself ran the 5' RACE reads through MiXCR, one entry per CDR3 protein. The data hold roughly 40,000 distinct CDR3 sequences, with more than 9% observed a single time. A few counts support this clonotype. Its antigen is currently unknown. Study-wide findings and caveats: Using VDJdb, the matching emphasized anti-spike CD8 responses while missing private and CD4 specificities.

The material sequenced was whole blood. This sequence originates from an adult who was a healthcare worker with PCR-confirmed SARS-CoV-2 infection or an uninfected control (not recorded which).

CDR3 loop: CASSPSGATNEKLFF. DNA for the CDR3: TGCGCCAGCAGCCCATCAGGAGCAACTAATGAAAAACTGTTTTTT. This chain joins TRBV4-3 and TRBJ1-4; D gene uncertain. This CDR3 has 15 residues. V shed 4 bases and J shed 0 bases, with 9 bases lying between them. Germline V gives CDR1 LGHNA, CDR2 YSLEER.